This TCR beta chain originates from a study of T cells in Graves' hyperthyroidism and ophthalmopathy. RNA transcripts gave rise to amplified TCR beta CDR3 regions. A set of HTBI primers served as the primers for a first-round RT-PCR of the TCR CDR3. TCRdb fed the multiplex PCR reads into MiXCR, producing one record per CDR3 protein. The sample lists about 610,000 distinct CDR3 sequences; 14% to 15% were seen once. CDR1 SQVTM and CDR2 ANQGSEA come from the germline V gene. The CDR3 has 13 amino acids. Trimming cost V 7 bases and J 7 bases; bases outside gene matches: 12. This clonotype showed up just a few times.

The chain couples TRBV29-1 to TRBJ1-1; 7 bases map to TRBD1. The sequence came from a woman aged 40 to 55 with Graves' ophthalmopathy. Source material: blood. The CDR3 loop is CSGLQGIVREAFF. The CDR3 DNA reads as TGCAGCGGATTACAGGGGATAGTGCGTGAAGCTTTCTTT.